This TCR beta chain was sequenced for a study of T-cell memory formation after mild COVID-19. This clonotype was detected a few times. TCRdb passed the 5' RACE reads through MiXCR, listing each CDR3 protein once. In the table there are fewer than 450,000 distinct CDR3 sequences, 20% to 25% of which are singletons. This TCR was sampled from an adult woman who had mild COVID-19 (a few samples of this study predate the infection). Cell type and time point are not known. The sample comprised PBMCs or a T cell subset sorted from them (not recorded which).

CDR3 DNA: TGTGCCACCATAGGGGGGAGCGCCTACAATGAGCAGTTCTTC. Protein product: CATIGGSAYNEQFF. The chain has TRBV15 and TRBJ2-1; either TRBD1 or TRBD2 may fit D (6 bases each). V lost 7 bases to trimming and J lost 2 bases, with 12 bases between them. The CDR3 sequence is 14 residues long. CDR1 is LNHNV and CDR2 is YYDKDF in the germline V gene (reference sequence).